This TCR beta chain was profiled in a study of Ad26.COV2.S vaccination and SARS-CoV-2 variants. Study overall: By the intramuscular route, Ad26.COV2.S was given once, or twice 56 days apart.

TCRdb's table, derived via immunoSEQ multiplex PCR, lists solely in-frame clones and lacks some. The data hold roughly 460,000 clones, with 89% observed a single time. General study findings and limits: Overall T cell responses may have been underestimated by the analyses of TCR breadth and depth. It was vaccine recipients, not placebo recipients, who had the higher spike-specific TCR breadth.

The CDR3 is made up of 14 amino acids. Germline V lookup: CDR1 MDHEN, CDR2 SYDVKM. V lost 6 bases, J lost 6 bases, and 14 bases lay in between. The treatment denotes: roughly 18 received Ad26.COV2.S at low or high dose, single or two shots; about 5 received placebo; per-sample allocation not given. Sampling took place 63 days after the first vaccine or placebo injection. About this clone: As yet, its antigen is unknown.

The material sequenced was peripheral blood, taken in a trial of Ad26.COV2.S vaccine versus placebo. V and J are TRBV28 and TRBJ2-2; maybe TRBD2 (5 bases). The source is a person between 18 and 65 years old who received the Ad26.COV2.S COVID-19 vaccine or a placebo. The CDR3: CASSLGGGPGELFF. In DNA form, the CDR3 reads TGTGCCAGCAGCCTGGGTGGAGGCCCCGGGGAGCTGTTTTTT.